The rows below give T cell receptor beta chains drawn from one sample of a study of T cells after yellow fever vaccination. TCRdb redid the calling of the 5' RACE reads with MiXCR, one entry per CDR3 protein. This sample has roughly 120,000 distinct CDR3 sequences; roughly 6.8% occur once, and the top ten carry roughly 2.5%. Sequenced here: CD4+ T cells sorted from PBMCs, sampled 35 to 50 days after the first yellow fever vaccination. The receptor set was obtained from a man aged 18-30 years who received the YFV17D yellow fever vaccine. CDR3s include the opening cysteine and the closing phenylalanine or tryptophan. Fields, in order: D gene, clone size, CDR3 length, V gene, J gene, CDR3 protein, CDR3 DNA. A D gene is named only where the DNA matches it firmly. The size field is filled for only some rows; it gives once, few, many or a size class.

d_gene: .; abundance: .; len: 13; v_gene: TRBV7-2; j_gene: TRBJ1-6; CDR3aa: CASSVRGHSPLHF; CDR3nt: TGTGCCAGCAGCGTCAGGGGCCATTCACCCCTCCACTTT
d_gene: TRBD2; abundance: many; len: 18; v_gene: TRBV5-5; j_gene: TRBJ2-1; CDR3aa: CASSFFAGTSGGYNEQFF; CDR3nt: TGTGCCAGCAGCTTCTTCGCCGGAACTAGCGGGGGGTACAATGAGCAGTTCTTC
d_gene: TRBD1; abundance: .; len: 14; v_gene: TRBV24-1; j_gene: TRBJ1-5; CDR3aa: CATSDPGTDQPQHF; CDR3nt: TGTGCCACCAGTGACCCGGGGACAGATCAGCCCCAGCATTTT
d_gene: .; abundance: many; len: 14; v_gene: TRBV20-1; j_gene: TRBJ2-5; CDR3aa: CSARDVGGQETQYF; CDR3nt: TGCAGTGCTAGAGATGTGGGGGGACAAGAGACCCAGTACTTC
d_gene: TRBD2; abundance: medium-sized; len: 16; v_gene: TRBV5-1; j_gene: TRBJ2-7; CDR3aa: CASSLGTSGNLYEQYF; CDR3nt: TGCGCCAGCAGCTTGGGGACTAGCGGGAATCTCTACGAGCAGTACTTC
d_gene: .; abundance: many; len: 15; v_gene: TRBV5-1; j_gene: TRBJ1-1; CDR3aa: CASSLGGWGNTEAFF; CDR3nt: TGCGCCAGCAGCTTGGGCGGATGGGGGAACACTGAAGCTTTCTTT
d_gene: .; abundance: many; len: 14; v_gene: TRBV4-2; j_gene: TRBJ2-4; CDR3aa: CASSQETFQNIQYF; CDR3nt: TGTGCCAGCAGCCAAGAAACGTTCCAAAACATTCAGTACTTC
d_gene: TRBD1; abundance: many; len: 14; v_gene: TRBV29-1; j_gene: TRBJ2-3; CDR3aa: CSVAGQGRPDTQYF; CDR3nt: TGCAGCGTCGCCGGACAGGGAAGGCCAGATACGCAGTATTTT
d_gene: .; abundance: many; len: 13; v_gene: TRBV7-2; j_gene: TRBJ2-5; CDR3aa: CASSPNYLETQYF; CDR3nt: TGTGCCAGCAGCCCGAATTACTTGGAGACCCAGTACTTC
d_gene: TRBD2; abundance: many; len: 14; v_gene: TRBV19; j_gene: TRBJ2-1; CDR3aa: CASKTSGGHNEQFF; CDR3nt: TGTGCCAGTAAAACTAGCGGGGGACACAATGAGCAGTTCTTC
d_gene: .; abundance: many; len: 13; v_gene: TRBV10-3; j_gene: TRBJ2-3; CDR3aa: CAISDPLSDTQYF; CDR3nt: TGTGCCATCAGTGACCCCCTCTCAGATACGCAGTATTTT
d_gene: .; abundance: many; len: 13; v_gene: TRBV25-1; j_gene: TRBJ1-1; CDR3aa: CASSELVATEAFF; CDR3nt: TGTGCCAGCAGTGAACTTGTGGCCACTGAAGCTTTCTTT
d_gene: .; abundance: .; len: 13; v_gene: TRBV12-3/TRBV12-4; j_gene: TRBJ1-1; CDR3aa: CASSPQLNTEAFF; CDR3nt: TGTGCCAGCAGTCCTCAATTGAACACTGAAGCTTTCTTT
d_gene: .; abundance: many; len: 12; v_gene: TRBV11-2; j_gene: TRBJ2-3; CDR3aa: CASRLYTDTQYF; CDR3nt: TGTGCCAGCAGACTGTACACAGATACGCAGTATTTT
d_gene: TRBD2; abundance: many; len: 15; v_gene: TRBV4-1; j_gene: TRBJ2-3; CDR3aa: CASSQRRGGIDTQYF; CDR3nt: TGCGCCAGCAGCCAACGCCGCGGGGGGATAGATACGCAGTATTTT
d_gene: .; abundance: many; len: 12; v_gene: TRBV7-2; j_gene: TRBJ1-4; CDR3aa: CASNRVGEKLFF; CDR3nt: TGTGCCAGTAACAGGGTCGGGGAAAAACTGTTTTTT
d_gene: .; abundance: many; len: 12; v_gene: TRBV10-3; j_gene: TRBJ1-1; CDR3aa: CATRETGTEAFF; CDR3nt: TGTGCCACCAGGGAAACCGGCACTGAAGCTTTCTTT
d_gene: .; abundance: many; len: 13; v_gene: TRBV4-1; j_gene: TRBJ1-5; CDR3aa: CASSLARGQPQHF; CDR3nt: TGCGCCAGCAGCCTTGCTAGGGGTCAGCCCCAGCATTTT